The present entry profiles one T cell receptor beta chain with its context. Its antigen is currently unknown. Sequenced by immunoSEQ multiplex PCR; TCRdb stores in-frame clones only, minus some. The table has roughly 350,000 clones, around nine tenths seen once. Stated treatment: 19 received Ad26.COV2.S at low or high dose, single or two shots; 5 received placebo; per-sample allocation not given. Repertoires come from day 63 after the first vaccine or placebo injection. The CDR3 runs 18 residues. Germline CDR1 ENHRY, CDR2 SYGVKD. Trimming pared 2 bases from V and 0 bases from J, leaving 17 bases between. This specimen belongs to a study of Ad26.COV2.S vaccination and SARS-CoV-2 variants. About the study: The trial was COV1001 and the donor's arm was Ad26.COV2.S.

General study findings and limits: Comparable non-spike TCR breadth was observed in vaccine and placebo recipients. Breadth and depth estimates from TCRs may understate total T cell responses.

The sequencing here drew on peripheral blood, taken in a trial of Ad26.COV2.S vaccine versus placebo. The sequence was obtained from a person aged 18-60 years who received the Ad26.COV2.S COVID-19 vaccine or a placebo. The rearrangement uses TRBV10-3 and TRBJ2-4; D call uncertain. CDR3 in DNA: TGTGCCATCAGTGAGAGCTTGGACCGAGCTGTAGCCAAAAACATTCAGTACTTC. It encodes CAISESLDRAVAKNIQYF.